The 8 T cell receptor beta chains in this list originate from one sample, sequenced in a study of blood T cell repertoires in COVID-19. Clones were sequenced by immunoSEQ multiplex PCR, and TCRdb holds only the in-frame ones, with some missing. This table holds about 20,000 clones, 89% found once. Sequencing was performed on peripheral blood. These receptors were obtained from a human donor with active COVID-19. The donor label of this sample is uncertain.

The chain combines TRBV7-3 with TRBJ1-1; D ambiguous. Germline lookup yields CDR1 SGHTA and CDR2 FQGTGA. The length of the CDR3 is 13 residues. Trimming removed 2 bases at V and 1 base at J, with 5 bases between. The DNA for the CDR3 is TGTGCCAGCAGCTTACAGGAGAACACTGAAGCTTTCTTT. Translating it yields CASSLQENTEAFF.

The rearrangement uses TRBV15 and TRBJ1-2; D remains ambiguous. V was shortened by 5 bases and J by 7 bases, with 20 bases between the two germline ends. The CDR3 covers 15 residues. CDR1 and CDR2 from the germline V gene are LNHNV and YYDKDF (reference sequence). The CDR3 loop reads CATSGSGFRGSGYTF. In nucleotides, the CDR3 is TGTGCCACCAGCGGAAGCGGCTTCCGGGGTAGTGGCTACACCTTC.

This sequence joins TRBV7-2 and TRBJ1-5; tentatively, D is TRBD1 (5 bases). Germline V gene lookup returns CDR1 SGHTA and CDR2 FQGNSA. V gave up 4 bases and J gave up 5 bases, with 9 bases separating them. This CDR3 has 13 amino acids. The CDR3 loop is CASSSQGDQPQHF. The CDR3 nucleotides read TGTGCCAGCAGCTCCCAGGGTGATCAGCCCCAGCATTTT.

The chain carries TRBV2 and TRBJ2-5; TRBD1 agrees at 7 bases. V trimming: 5 bases; J trimming: 3 bases; junction bases outside the gene matches: 3. From germline, CDR1 is SNHLY and CDR2 FYNNEI. CDR3 length: 13 amino acids. The CDR3 sequence: CASSPDREETQYF. In DNA form, the CDR3 reads TGTGCCAGCAGTCCCGACAGGGAAGAGACCCAGTACTTC.

This sequence joins TRBV10-3 and TRBJ2-7; 9 bases match TRBD2. Germline values: CDR1 ENHRY, CDR2 SYGVKD. V lost 11 bases, J lost 6 bases, and 8 bases stayed unmatched. This CDR3 has 12 amino acids. The CDR3 sequence is CAARGGEGEQYF. The CDR3 coding sequence is TGTGCCGCGCGGGGGGGAGAGGGCGAGCAGTACTTC.

The chain carries TRBV21-1 and TRBJ2-1; TRBD2 was called by the table and not checked on the DNA. TRBV21-1 corresponds to a pseudogene. CDR3 length: 17 amino acids. The CDR3 DNA reads as TGTGCCAGCAGCAAAGTTCCTAGCGGGAGGGCCTACAATGAGCAGTTCTTC. Translation: CASSKVPSGRAYNEQFF.

The chain joins TRBV18 to TRBJ1-5, with TRBD1 identical over 9 bases. J lost 2 bases, V lost 3 bases, and 5 bases had no gene match. Germline values: CDR1 KGHSH, CDR2 LQKENI. There are 16 residues in the CDR3. The CDR3 nucleotides read TGTGCCAGCTCACCCGGGACAGGGCCTGGCAATCAGCCCCAGCATTTT. Amino acids: CASSPGTGPGNQPQHF.

J is TRBJ2-6 and V is TRBV19, with D possibly matching TRBD1 (5 bases). CDR3 size: 13 residues. V was clipped by 11 bases and J by 1 base, with 9 bases between them. From germline, CDR1 is LNHDA and CDR2 SQIVND (reference sequence). The CDR3, as DNA: TGTGCCGTGCAGGGTTCTGGGGCCAACGTCCTGACTTTC. Encoded protein: CAVQGSGANVLTF. Full variable domain (missing parts from reference TRBV19 and TRBJ2-6): DGGITQSPKYLFRKEGQNVTLSCEQNLNHDAMYWYRQDPGQGLRLIYYSQIVNDFQKGDIAEGYSVSREKKESFPLTVTSAQKNPTAFYLCAVQGSGANVLTFGAGSRLTVL.